Presented here are 5 T cell receptor beta chains from one specimen sequenced in a study of CD8 T cells in Susac syndrome. Reverse transcription of about 0.45 to 1 ug RNA was carried out with random hexamers. Using its own MiXCR run on the immunoSEQ multiplex PCR reads, TCRdb lists one record per CDR3 protein. Of almost 450,000 distinct CDR3 sequences detected, 75% to 90% appear once; the ten largest clones hold approximately 0.12%. Material for sequencing was CD8+ T cells from PBMCs. The origin of the receptors is a human donor with multiple sclerosis.

The chain carries TRBV4-1 and TRBJ2-2, with D perhaps TRBD1 (5 bases). Trimming shortened V by 6 bases and J by 8 bases, and 7 bases separated the two germline ends. Germline values: CDR1 MGHRA, CDR2 YSYEKL. The CDR3 spans 11 residues. The CDR3 spells CASRQGGELFF. In DNA, the CDR3 is TGCGCCAGCAGGCAGGGTGGGGAGCTGTTTTTT.

V gene TRBV24-1 combines with J gene TRBJ2-5; 7 bases are a match to TRBD1. The V segment lost 3 bases and the J segment 0 bases; nucleotides outside the gene matches: 3. The CDR3 contains 15 residues. Germline V gene sequence: CDR1 KGHDR, CDR2 SFDVKD. The CDR3 protein is CATSDRDRDQETQYF. In DNA form, the CDR3 reads TGTGCCACCAGTGATAGGGACAGAGACCAAGAGACCCAGTACTTC.

The chain has TRBV28 and TRBJ2-5; tentatively, D is TRBD1 (5 bases). Germline values: CDR1 MDHEN, CDR2 SYDVKM. Trimming pared 6 bases from V and 5 bases from J, leaving 19 bases between. The CDR3 contains 15 residues. The CDR3 sequence: CASSLGQAPGETQYF. Here the CDR3 DNA reads TGTGCCAGCAGCCTGGGGCAGGCGCCCGGGGAGACCCAGTACTTC.

This sequence joins TRBV28 and TRBJ2-1, with D possibly matching TRBD2 (5 bases). The CDR3 covers 16 residues. Per the germline V gene, CDR1 is MDHEN and CDR2 is SYDVKM. Deletions cut 2 bases from V and 0 bases from J, with 11 bases between. In DNA, the CDR3 is TGTGCCAGCAGTTTAAGAGGACTTTCCTCCTACAATGAGCAGTTCTTC. It encodes CASSLRGLSSYNEQFF.

The chain is built from TRBV7-9 and TRBJ2-7; D possibly corresponds to TRBD2 (5 bases). The V gene's germline CDR1 is SEHNR and CDR2 FQNEAQ (reference sequence). This CDR3 spans 13 amino acids. The V and J ends lost 5 bases and 0 bases respectively, with 8 bases between them. CDR3 nucleotides: TGTGCCAGCAGCGCTACTAGCTCCTACGAGCAGTACTTC. It codes for CASSATSSYEQYF.